This T cell receptor beta chain is from a study of spatial heterogeneity in lung cancer. Study outcomes and limitations: Counts of expanded alpha and beta TCRs within tumors tracked the tumor nonsynonymous mutation count.

Time point given: sample taken at primary tumor resection. Sequencing was performed on whole RNA extracted from tumor and nontumor lung tissue, or from frozen PBMC, and the material was left unsorted. V lost 0 bases, J lost 8 bases, and 14 bases lay in between. This CDR3 spans 15 amino acids. Germline V gene sequence: CDR1 MNHNY, CDR2 SVGAGI (reference sequence). Remarks on this clonotype: Antigen: not known.

TCRdb re-called the 5' RACE reads through MiXCR, storing one row per CDR3 protein. The sample lists some 9,000 distinct CDR3 sequences, roughly an eighth occurring once. Source: lung tumor tissue, taken at surgery. The chain is built from TRBV6-6 and TRBJ2-1; D is undetermined. The receptor comes from a male donor with early-stage non-small cell lung cancer. The DNA of the CDR3 is TGTGCCAGCAGTTACTCGATTTCCCTTGGGGATGAGCAGTTCTTC. Protein sequence: CASSYSISLGDEQFF.